This TCR beta chain was identified during a study of T cell repertoires in cytomegalovirus infection. Looking at the study overall: Indicated by public TCR beta signatures were CMV infection and matching HLA type. Overall study results and limits: Cumulated frequencies of public TCR beta families served to identify carriers of CMV plus the relevant HLA. Dominant in the ex vivo response were TCR beta clonotypes restricted by HLA-C and specific for CMV.

This clonotype was recorded at least ten times. No antigen is known for it. Each CDR3 protein gets one entry after TCRdb re-called the reads with MiXCR. Among about 490,000 distinct CDR3 sequences listed, around 27% were seen once. Germline CDR1 and CDR2: SGHTA and FQGNSA. V was clipped by 1 base and J by 4 bases; unmatched bases: 15. This CDR3 region has 19 residues. The clonotype was recovered from a human donor in good health (CMV status not recorded). Some clones in this sample may be carry-over from other donors' samples. The V call is TRBV7-2, the J call TRBJ2-3, with 9 bases aligning to TRBD2. The sample comprised PBMCs. DNA for the CDR3: TGTGCCAGCAGCTTAGGGGATGGGTTGCCTAGCGGGATAGCAGATACGCAGTATTTT. As protein: CASSLGDGLPSGIADTQYF.